This is a list of T cell receptor beta chains from one sample in a study of human T cells and chemical hapten exposure. TCRdb reprocessed the 5' RACE reads with MiXCR, giving one entry per CDR3 protein. Among 70,000 to 85,000 distinct CDR3 sequences listed, approximately 15% were seen once. The receptors stem from a female donor in good health. The CDR3 runs from the conserved cysteine through the conserved F or W. A D gene is named only where the DNA matches it firmly. Size values are once, few and many counts, or a class for expanded clones, and some rows have none.

CDR3	DNA	size	V	J	D
CASSGESLRGSRQPQHF	TGTGCCAGCAGTGGAGAGTCTCTCCGGGGCTCTCGTCAGCCCCAGCATTTT	.	TRBV2	TRBJ1-5	.
CATSDSTSGSYNEQFF	TGTGCCACCAGTGATTCAACTAGTGGCTCCTACAATGAGCAGTTCTTC	.	TRBV24-1	TRBJ2-1	.
CASSPGTYTDTQYF	TGCGCCAGCAGCCCCGGGACGTACACAGATACGCAGTATTTT	few	TRBV5-1	TRBJ2-3	.
CASSGSTGSTYEQYF	TGCGCCAGCAGCGGATCCACCGGGAGCACCTACGAGCAGTACTTC	few	TRBV5-1	TRBJ2-7	.
CASSQLAGATGANVLTF	TGTGCCAGCAGCCAGCTAGCGGGAGCGACCGGGGCCAACGTCCTGACTTTC	few	TRBV3-1	TRBJ2-6	TRBD2
CASSLWSQVHYGYTF	TGTGCCAGCAGCTTGTGGTCACAGGTTCACTATGGCTACACCTTC	few	TRBV5-4	TRBJ1-2	.
CTSSSYRVQGFGNTIYF	TGTACCAGCAGCTCCTACCGAGTTCAGGGGTTCGGAAACACCATATATTTT	few	TRBV7-8	TRBJ1-3	.
CASSENSYGYTF	TGTGCCAGCAGTGAAAACAGTTATGGCTACACCTTC	.	TRBV2	TRBJ1-2	.
CSVESFLREQYF	TGCAGCGTTGAATCGTTTTTGCGAGAGCAGTACTTC	.	TRBV29-1	TRBJ2-7	.
CASSFSSGEMNTEAFF	TGTGCCAGCAGTTTTTCCTCAGGGGAAATGAACACTGAAGCTTTCTTT	.	TRBV27	TRBJ1-1	.
CASTTPGQYNEQFF	TGTGCCAGCACCACCCCCGGCCAATACAATGAGCAGTTCTTC	few	TRBV7-2	TRBJ2-1	.
CASSFWDSPLHF	TGTGCCAGCAGCTTCTGGGATTCACCCCTCCACTTT	few	TRBV11-2	TRBJ1-6	.
CASSLGIRYTDTQYF	TGCGCCAGCAGCTTAGGGATCAGATACACAGATACGCAGTATTTT	.	TRBV5-1	TRBJ2-3	.